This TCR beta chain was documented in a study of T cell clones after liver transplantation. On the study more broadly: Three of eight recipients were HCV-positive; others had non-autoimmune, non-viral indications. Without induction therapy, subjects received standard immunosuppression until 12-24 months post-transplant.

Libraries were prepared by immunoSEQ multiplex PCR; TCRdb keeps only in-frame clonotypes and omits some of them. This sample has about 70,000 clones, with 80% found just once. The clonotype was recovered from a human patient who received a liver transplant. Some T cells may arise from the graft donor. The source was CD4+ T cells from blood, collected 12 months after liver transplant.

The CDR3 protein is CASSRGGSYNEQFF. CDR3 sequence (DNA): TGTGCCAGTAGCCGGGGGGGTTCCTACAATGAGCAGTTCTTC. The chain recombines TRBV19 with TRBJ2-1, with 8 bases aligning to TRBD2. The germline V gene has CDR1 LNHDA and CDR2 SQIVND (reference sequence). Losses at the gene ends were 6 bases for V and 1 base for J; bases not matched to a gene: 2. The CDR3 spans 14 residues.